This TCR beta chain comes out of a study of control samples from healthy donors and cancer patients (dated by TCRdb to about 2020). This clone was seen only a few times. No cognate antigen has been identified for it. Base-call qualities are not available, and no considerably larger clone is one nucleotide away. Library construction relied on the immunoSEQ multiplex PCR assay. Here the immuneACCESS table is served through TCRdb, limited to in-frame sequences with V and J called. Missing clones are a known gap in these copies; in checked studies unresolved V genes cover under half, and the rest lacks a known reason. A total of approximately 49,000 clones appear in this sample, around 85% of them only once. Of the sample, around 2.8% falls within the top ten clones. V was cut back by 2 bases and J by 9 bases, leaving a gap of 12 bases between them. The germline V gene provides CDR1 MNHEY and CDR2 SVGAGI. The CDR3 runs 13 residues from the cysteine to the phenylalanine. The read is trimmed to its CDR3 DNA, 39 bases read in frame from base 1.

The sequence derives from a woman in her fifties or sixties with lung cancer. The sequencing sample was made of PBMCs. The chain links TRBV6-5 with TRBJ2-3; TRBD2 could be the D gene, as 6 bases match. The bases are TGTGCCAGCAGTTACCCCGGGGGTAGAACGCAGTATTTT. This sequence encodes CASSYPGGRTQYF.